Listed below are T cell receptor beta chains from one sample, sequenced in a study of blood T cell repertoires in COVID-19. This table comes from immunoSEQ multiplex PCR, and its TCRdb copy is limited to in-frame clones, with some not included. Among just over 90,000 clones listed, over 75% were seen once. Sequenced input: peripheral blood. The receptors derive from a man in his 70s with acute or convalescent COVID-19. The CDR3 runs from the conserved cysteine through the conserved F or W. D genes are given only for firm matches. Rows give clone size only sometimes, using once, few, many, or a class for an expanded clone.

clone_size j_call v_call d_call cdr3_nt cdr3_aa
. TRBJ2-1 TRBV7-2 . TGTGCCAGCAGCTTGGACAGCTACAATGAGCAGTTCTTC CASSLDSYNEQFF
. TRBJ1-1 TRBV19 . TGTGCCAGTAGTCCTAGTCTTGGGCAGGGGAAGACTGAAGCTTTCTTT CASSPSLGQGKTEAFF
. TRBJ2-7 TRBV6-5 TRBD1 TGTGCCAGCAGTTCTAACAGGGGAAGGAGCTCCTACGAGCAGTACTTC CASSSNRGRSSYEQYF
medium-sized TRBJ1-2 TRBV19 TRBD1 TGTGCCAGTAGTGTTAACAGGGGACTCTATGGCTACACCTTC CASSVNRGLYGYTF
. TRBJ2-1 TRBV19 TRBD1 TGTGCCAGTAGTCACCTCTTGGGACAGGGTTTGAATGAGCAGTTCTTC CASSHLLGQGLNEQFF
. TRBJ1-3 TRBV5-1 . TGCGCCAGCAGCTTGAGCGCAGCAATCTCTGGAAACACCATATATTTT CASSLSAAISGNTIYF
. TRBJ2-3 TRBV5-6 . TGTGCCAGCAGCTTTAACACAGATACGCAGTATTTT CASSFNTDTQYF
. TRBJ1-5 TRBV19 . TGTGCCAGTAGTATATGGGGGGGGGCCGTTTCTTATCAGCCCCAGCATTTT CASSIWGGAVSYQPQHF
. TRBJ1-2 TRBV28 TRBD1 TGTGCCAGCAGACTCCGGGACAGGGGAGTGGATGGCTACACCTTC CASRLRDRGVDGYTF
. TRBJ2-7 TRBV6-5 . TGTGCCAGCAGGACTAGACAGGGTTCAAGCGAGCAGTACTTC CASRTRQGSSEQYF
. TRBJ2-2 TRBV5-5 TRBD2 TGTGCCAGCAGCTTGACCGGGACTAGCGGGAGTGCCGGGGAGCTGTTTTTT CASSLTGTSGSAGELFF
once TRBJ1-3 TRBV19 TRBD1 TGTGCCAGTACATTCCGGGACAGCTTAGCCGTCGGAGCTTCTGGAAACACCATATATTTT CASTFRDSLAVGASGNTIYF
. TRBJ1-2 TRBV2 TRBD1 TGTGCCAGCAGTAGACAGGGAACAAACTATGGCTACACCTTC CASSRQGTNYGYTF
. TRBJ1-4 TRBV5-4 . TGTGCCAGCAGCCCTGCCCAGGGCGGGAAGACGAATGAAAAACTGTTTTTT CASSPAQGGKTNEKLFF
once TRBJ2-2 TRBV30 TRBD2 TGTGCCTGGGGGACTAGCGGGGCTGGTACCGGGGAGCTGTTTTTT CAWGTSGAGTGELFF
. TRBJ1-5 TRBV5-1 TRBD1 TGCGCCAGCAGCGAACAGGGGAGCAATCAGCCCCAGCATTTT CASSEQGSNQPQHF
. TRBJ2-5 TRBV2 TRBD1 TGTGCCAGCAGCCTACCAGGGGGCGCGAAAGAGACCCAGTACTTC CASSLPGGAKETQYF
. TRBJ1-1 TRBV7-9 TRBD1 TGTGCCAGCAGCGGGTGGGGAAATCTGGACAGGGCTGAAGCTTTCTTT CASSGWGNLDRAEAFF
. TRBJ2-3 TRBV3-1/TRBV3-2 . TGTGCCAGCAGCCAAGATGTCAGGTCTTCTAGCACAGATACGCAGTATTTT CASSQDVRSSSTDTQYF
. TRBJ2-3 TRBV10-1 TRBD2 TGCGCCAGCGCCCCCACTAGCGGGGGCGTCGATACGCAGTATTTT CASAPTSGGVDTQYF
. TRBJ1-5 TRBV7-8 . TGTGCCAGCAGCTTTCGGGTTGGGGGCAGTGGCAATCAGCCCCAGCATTTT CASSFRVGGSGNQPQHF
. TRBJ1-2 TRBV7-2 . TGTGCCAGCAGCTTAGGGCAGGGCGCTAACTATGGCTACACCTTC CASSLGQGANYGYTF
. TRBJ2-1 TRBV19 TRBD1 TGTGCCAGTAGACGGGACAGGTCAATCTACAATGAGCAGTTCTTC CASRRDRSIYNEQFF
. TRBJ2-7 TRBV28 . TGTGCCAGCAGTTACGGGGACTACGAGCAGTACTTC CASSYGDYEQYF
. TRBJ1-2 TRBV2 TRBD1 TGTGCCAGCAGTTATCAGGGGGCCTATGGCTACACCTTC CASSYQGAYGYTF
. TRBJ2-7 TRBV27 TRBD1 TGTGCCAGCAGGTACCAACCTCCGGGACAGGGTAAATACGAGCAGTACTTC CASRYQPPGQGKYEQYF
. TRBJ2-3 TRBV2 TRBD2 TGTGCCAGCAGTGGGCTAGCGGGGGGCCGGGGCACAGATACGCAGTATTTT CASSGLAGGRGTDTQYF
. TRBJ2-1 TRBV27 TRBD1 TGTGCCAGCAGTTCAACAGGGGGCAATGAGCAGTTCTTC CASSSTGGNEQFF
. TRBJ2-1 TRBV6-1 TRBD1 TGTGCCAGCAGTGACCGGGACAGGGTAGTCGATGAGCAGTTCTTC CASSDRDRVVDEQFF
once TRBJ1-1 TRBV10-3 . TGTGCCATCAGTGAAGGGGGGGTGAACACTGAAGCTTTCTTT CAISEGGVNTEAFF
medium-sized TRBJ2-7 TRBV27 TRBD1 TGTGCCAGCAGTCCGGGTGGCAGGGGGATACTCGAGCAGTACTTC CASSPGGRGILEQYF
. TRBJ2-3 TRBV6-9 TRBD2 TGTGCCAGCAGTTATCTAGCGGGGCCGTTTGGTGATACGCAGTATTTT CASSYLAGPFGDTQYF
. TRBJ2-7 TRBV19 . TGTGCCAGTAGTACGCGGGACGGAGCCGAGCAGTACTTC CASSTRDGAEQYF
few TRBJ2-3 TRBV11-2 TRBD1 TGTGCCAGCAGCTGGGCCGCAGGGGGGACAGGGGATACGCAGTATTTT CASSWAAGGTGDTQYF
. TRBJ2-1 TRBV19 . TGTGCCAGTAGTATGCAGTGGTCCTACAATGAGCAGTTCTTC CASSMQWSYNEQFF